A selection of T cell receptor beta chains follows, all from one sample in a study of blood T cell repertoires in COVID-19. Sequencing used immunoSEQ multiplex PCR; TCRdb keeps in-frame clones, though not all of them. This sample has tens of thousands of clones, with 76% found just once. Sequences were obtained from peripheral blood. The receptors here all came from a man aged 55 to 69 with COVID-19, enrolled during active disease. The CDR3 runs from the conserved cysteine through the conserved F or W. The D gene is left open where the match is weak. Some rows have no size entry. The others give once, few or many, or a class for an expanded clone.

DNA: TGTGCCAGCAGCCACCGGGACAGGGACACTGAAGCTTTCTTT; CDR3: CASSHRDRDTEAFF; V: TRBV5-6; D: TRBD1; J: TRBJ1-1; size: NA
DNA: TGTGCCAGCAGTCGGGACAGGGAGGGCTATGGCTACACCTTC; CDR3: CASSRDREGYGYTF; V: TRBV6-5; D: TRBD1; J: TRBJ1-2; size: NA
DNA: TGTGCCAGCAGCGCCAGACAGGGGGCAAACACTGAAGCTTTCTTT; CDR3: CASSARQGANTEAFF; V: TRBV11-2; D: TRBD1; J: TRBJ1-1; size: NA
DNA: TGTGCCAGCAGCTCCCTAGCGGAGAACACCGGGGAGCTGTTTTTT; CDR3: CASSSLAENTGELFF; V: TRBV7-6; D: TRBD2; J: TRBJ2-2; size: NA
DNA: TGTGCCAGCACCGACAGGGGGGATTTTGAGAACACTGAAGCTTTCTTT; CDR3: CASTDRGDFENTEAFF; V: TRBV5-6; D: TRBD1; J: TRBJ1-1; size: NA
DNA: TGTGCCAGCAGTTACTACGGCACTGAAGCTTTCTTT; CDR3: CASSYYGTEAFF; V: TRBV6-5; D: NA; J: TRBJ1-1; size: NA
DNA: TGTGCCAGCAGCACCCGGACAGGGGGCAATGAAAAACTGTTTTTT; CDR3: CASSTRTGGNEKLFF; V: TRBV5-4; D: TRBD1; J: TRBJ1-4; size: few
DNA: TGTGCCAGCACCATTACAGGGAACCCCTACAATGAGCAGTTCTTC; CDR3: CASTITGNPYNEQFF; V: TRBV2; D: NA; J: TRBJ2-1; size: NA
DNA: TGCACCAGCAGCACCTGGGGAGCGGGAGGGCACAATGAGCAGTTCTTC; CDR3: CTSSTWGAGGHNEQFF; V: TRBV1; D: NA; J: TRBJ2-1; size: NA
DNA: TGTGCCAGCAGCTTGGACGGGACTCCCCCGGAGACCCAGTACTTC; CDR3: CASSLDGTPPETQYF; V: TRBV5-5; D: NA; J: TRBJ2-5; size: NA
DNA: TGTGCCAGCAGAGGAGGCTCCTACAATGAGCAGTTCTTC; CDR3: CASRGGSYNEQFF; V: TRBV6-6; D: NA; J: TRBJ2-1; size: once
DNA: TGTGCCAGCAGCCCCCCCGGGACTCACTTTGGAAGGAGCGAGCAGTACTTC; CDR3: CASSPPGTHFGRSEQYF; V: TRBV3-1/TRBV3-2; D: NA; J: TRBJ2-7; size: NA
DNA: TGTGCCAGCAGCTCACCTAAGACTAGCGGGGGGGCCGGGGCCAACGTCCTGACTTTC; CDR3: CASSSPKTSGGAGANVLTF; V: TRBV7-9; D: TRBD2; J: TRBJ2-6; size: NA
DNA: TGTGCCAGCAGCTGGCTTTTGGCTCCCAGCGGCTACAATGAGCAGTTCTTC; CDR3: CASSWLLAPSGYNEQFF; V: TRBV5-6; D: NA; J: TRBJ2-1; size: NA
DNA: TGTGCCAGCAGCTCCGCGACAGGGTGGGTCACAGATACGCAGTATTTT; CDR3: CASSSATGWVTDTQYF; V: TRBV7-9; D: TRBD1; J: TRBJ2-3; size: NA
DNA: TGCGCCAGCGGGGGACAGACCTTTGGCAAGCCCCAGCATTTT; CDR3: CASGGQTFGKPQHF; V: TRBV4-1; D: TRBD1; J: TRBJ1-5; size: many
DNA: TGTGCCAGCAGCCTACGGGACAGGGGACGGTACCAAGAGACCCAGTACTTC; CDR3: CASSLRDRGRYQETQYF; V: TRBV11-3; D: TRBD1; J: TRBJ2-5; size: NA
DNA: TGCAGCGTTGCGCTAGCGGGGATCCAAGAGACCCAGTACTTC; CDR3: CSVALAGIQETQYF; V: TRBV29-1; D: TRBD2; J: TRBJ2-5; size: NA
DNA: TGTGCCAGCAGCAAAACCCTAGACCCTAGCGGGAGGGCAAGCAATGAGCAGTTCTTC; CDR3: CASSKTLDPSGRASNEQFF; V: TRBV11-3; D: TRBD2; J: TRBJ2-1; size: NA
DNA: TGTGCCAGTAGTTACAGGGGGGGCGCTTTCTTT; CDR3: CASSYRGGAFF; V: TRBV19; D: TRBD1; J: TRBJ1-1; size: NA
DNA: TGTGCCAGCAGAAGGGACAGGGCAGAGGGCTACACCTTC; CDR3: CASRRDRAEGYTF; V: TRBV27; D: TRBD1; J: TRBJ1-2; size: NA
DNA: TGTGCCAGCAGCCTAGGGACAGGTGGATATGAAAAACTGTTTTTT; CDR3: CASSLGTGGYEKLFF; V: TRBV6-5; D: TRBD1; J: TRBJ1-4; size: NA
DNA: TGCAGCGCCCTTAATACTGAAGCTTTCTTT; CDR3: CSALNTEAFF; V: TRBV29-1; D: NA; J: TRBJ1-1; size: NA
DNA: TGTGCCAGCAGCTTAGGACAGCAATCGAACACTGAAGCTTTCTTT; CDR3: CASSLGQQSNTEAFF; V: TRBV5-6; D: NA; J: TRBJ1-1; size: NA
DNA: TGTGCCAGCAGCCTTCCTACAGGGATGAACACTGAAGCTTTCTTT; CDR3: CASSLPTGMNTEAFF; V: TRBV9; D: NA; J: TRBJ1-1; size: NA
DNA: TGTGCCAGCAGCTCCAGATCTGACACTGAAGCTTTCTTT; CDR3: CASSSRSDTEAFF; V: TRBV9; D: NA; J: TRBJ1-1; size: NA
DNA: TGTGCCAGCAGCGTTCTAGCGGGGGGGCGACAAGAGACCCAGTACTTC; CDR3: CASSVLAGGRQETQYF; V: TRBV7-6; D: TRBD2; J: TRBJ2-5; size: NA
DNA: TGTGCCAGCAGTCCGGGGACAGGGGGCCTCTATGGCTACACCTTC; CDR3: CASSPGTGGLYGYTF; V: TRBV28; D: TRBD1; J: TRBJ1-2; size: once
DNA: TGTGCCAGCAGCTTAGGGACAGGGGGAGTAGGCCAGCCCCAGCATTTT; CDR3: CASSLGTGGVGQPQHF; V: TRBV7-2; D: TRBD1; J: TRBJ1-5; size: NA
DNA: TGCGCCAGCAGCTTAAGGGCGGGACAGGGGTCCAATGAGCAGTTCTTC; CDR3: CASSLRAGQGSNEQFF; V: TRBV5-1; D: TRBD1; J: TRBJ2-1; size: NA
DNA: TGTGCCAGTAGTGACCGACCGGGACAGGGTGACACCATATATTTT; CDR3: CASSDRPGQGDTIYF; V: TRBV19; D: TRBD1; J: TRBJ1-3; size: NA
DNA: TGTGCCAGCAGCCAAGAAGGAGGCTTCCGTGAGCAGTTCTTC; CDR3: CASSQEGGFREQFF; V: TRBV3-1/TRBV3-2; D: NA; J: TRBJ2-1; size: NA
DNA: TGTGCCTGGAGACCCGACATCATCCGACTAGCGGGGGGGCCGGACACCGGGGAGCTGTTTTTT; CDR3: CAWRPDIIRLAGGPDTGELFF; V: TRBV30; D: TRBD2; J: TRBJ2-2; size: NA
DNA: TGTGCCAGCAGCTCGAACAGGGGTCCCTATAATGAAAAACTGTTTTTT; CDR3: CASSSNRGPYNEKLFF; V: TRBV7-9; D: TRBD1; J: TRBJ1-4; size: NA
DNA: TGTGCCAGCAGTCCCCTGACCGGGGACACTGAAGCTTTCTTT; CDR3: CASSPLTGDTEAFF; V: TRBV6-5; D: NA; J: TRBJ1-1; size: NA
DNA: TGTGCCAGCAGCCAAGGTGTCGGGGAGGCTTTCTTT; CDR3: CASSQGVGEAFF; V: TRBV3-1/TRBV3-2; D: NA; J: TRBJ1-1; size: NA
DNA: TGTGCCATCAGTGAGTCGCAGGGCAAAAATTCACCCCTCCACTTT; CDR3: CAISESQGKNSPLHF; V: TRBV10-3; D: NA; J: TRBJ1-6; size: NA
DNA: TGTGCCAGCAGTTGGACTCAAGGGTGGTTAACTAATGAAAAACTGTTTTTT; CDR3: CASSWTQGWLTNEKLFF; V: TRBV6-4; D: NA; J: TRBJ1-4; size: few
DNA: TGTGCCAGCAGCGTCGGACAGGGACTCATGAACACTGAAGCTTTCTTT; CDR3: CASSVGQGLMNTEAFF; V: TRBV7-9; D: TRBD1; J: TRBJ1-1; size: NA
DNA: TGCGCCAGCAGCCTAAAGACAGGGAATTCACCCCTCCACTTT; CDR3: CASSLKTGNSPLHF; V: TRBV5-1; D: TRBD1; J: TRBJ1-6; size: few
DNA: TGTGCCACCTGGGGGGGGGACAGCACAGATACGCAGTATTTT; CDR3: CATWGGDSTDTQYF; V: TRBV10-3; D: TRBD2; J: TRBJ2-3; size: NA
DNA: TGTGCCAGCAGCGCCTCGGACAGGGACACCTACAATGAGCAGTTCTTC; CDR3: CASSASDRDTYNEQFF; V: TRBV5-5; D: TRBD1; J: TRBJ2-1; size: NA
DNA: TGTGCCAGCAGGCTCCCGTCGGCGAGGGAGTACTTC; CDR3: CASRLPSAREYF; V: TRBV6-5; D: NA; J: TRBJ2-5; size: once
DNA: TGTGCCAGCAGCAAAGGGGGGGATAGCAATCAGCCCCAGCATTTT; CDR3: CASSKGGDSNQPQHF; V: TRBV21-1; D: NA; J: TRBJ1-5; size: NA
DNA: TGTGCCAGCACTCCTAATAATGCGGGGGAGCAGTACTTC; CDR3: CASTPNNAGEQYF; V: TRBV28; D: NA; J: TRBJ2-7; size: once
DNA: TGTGCCAGCACCGGACAGGGGGAAAGGAATGGCTACACCTTC; CDR3: CASTGQGERNGYTF; V: TRBV28; D: TRBD1; J: TRBJ1-2; size: NA
DNA: TGTGCCTGGAACCCGGCGGCCCGGCCGTACGGTGAAGCTTTCTTT; CDR3: CAWNPAARPYGEAFF; V: TRBV30; D: NA; J: TRBJ1-1; size: NA
DNA: TGTGCCAGCAGCCAATCTGGGCCACAGACAGGGCTAGGGGAGCAGTACTTC; CDR3: CASSQSGPQTGLGEQYF; V: TRBV9; D: TRBD1; J: TRBJ2-7; size: NA
DNA: TGTGCCAGCAGCCGGACTAGCGGTCGGCAAGAGACCCAGTACTTC; CDR3: CASSRTSGRQETQYF; V: TRBV3-1/TRBV3-2; D: TRBD2; J: TRBJ2-5; size: NA
DNA: TGTGCCAGCAGCCAAGATCTGGGCGGGGGGGGTTATGAGCAGTTCTTC; CDR3: CASSQDLGGGGYEQFF; V: TRBV4-2; D: TRBD2; J: TRBJ2-1; size: NA
DNA: TGCAGCGTTGAAGAGAGGAGGGGAAACGAGCAGTACTTC; CDR3: CSVEERRGNEQYF; V: TRBV29-1; D: NA; J: TRBJ2-7; size: NA
DNA: TGTGCCAGCAGCTCCGGTAATGAGCAGTTCTTC; CDR3: CASSSGNEQFF; V: TRBV5-4; D: NA; J: TRBJ2-1; size: NA
DNA: TGTGCCTGGAGTGTTACAGGGTACACTGAAGCTTTCTTT; CDR3: CAWSVTGYTEAFF; V: TRBV30; D: NA; J: TRBJ1-1; size: NA